These 19 T cell receptor beta chains were sequenced from one sample in a study of blood T cell repertoires in COVID-19. This table comes from immunoSEQ multiplex PCR, and its TCRdb copy is limited to in-frame clones, with some not included. Found here are about 170,000 clones, 89% of them singletons; the top ten hold around 0.77%. Material for sequencing was PBMCs or T cells enriched from blood (not recorded which). The receptor set was obtained from a young woman who had recovered from COVID-19.

The chain uses TRBV29-1 and TRBJ2-5, with TRBD1 as a possible D gene (5 bases). With 6 bases removed from V and 0 bases from J, the gap between germline ends came to 8 bases. Looked up from germline, CDR1 is SQVTM and CDR2 is ANQGSEA. The CDR3 covers 12 residues. The DNA of the CDR3 is TGCAGCGTCAACAGGAACCAAGAGACCCAGTACTTC. Translating gives CSVNRNQETQYF. Full variable domain (rest looked up from reference TRBV29-1 and TRBJ2-5): SAVISQKPSRDICQRGTSLTIQCQVDSQVTMMFWYRQQPGQSLTLIATANQGSEATYESGFVIDKFPISRPNLTFSTLTVSNMSPEDSSIYLCSVNRNQETQYFGPGTRLLVL.

The genes are TRBV5-4 and TRBJ2-1; 7 positions agree with TRBD1. Germline lookup yields CDR1 SGHNT and CDR2 YYREEE (reference sequence). The CDR3 loop spans 15 amino acids. V gave up 6 bases and J gave up 1 base; unmatched junction bases: 7. CDR3 region: CASTLQGRSYNEQFF. CDR3 in DNA: TGTGCCAGCACCCTACAGGGGCGTTCCTACAATGAGCAGTTCTTC.

V and J are TRBV5-1 and TRBJ2-1, with 11 bases aligning to TRBD2. The CDR3 runs to 14 residues. CDR1 and CDR2 (germline): SGHRS, YFSETQ. V shed 4 bases, J shed 9 bases, and the junction held 6 bases outside the gene matches. The CDR3 loop is CASSPLAGAFEQFF. As DNA, the CDR3 is TGCGCCAGCAGCCCACTAGCGGGAGCTTTTGAGCAGTTCTTC.

The chain has TRBV5-1 and TRBJ2-7; no firm D call. This CDR3 is 15 amino acids long. Trimming took 0 bases from V and 1 from J, leaving 11 bases between them. Germline loops: CDR1 SGHRS, CDR2 YFSETQ. CDR3 residues: CASSLATAISYEQYF. The CDR3 DNA reads as TGCGCCAGCAGCTTGGCAACAGCTATTTCCTACGAGCAGTACTTC.

V usage is TRBV9 and J usage is TRBJ2-1; D possibly corresponds to TRBD2 (6 bases). Trimming left V 2 bases short and J 4 bases short, with 13 bases between. Germline CDR1 is SGDLS and CDR2 is YYNGEE. This CDR3 has 15 residues. CDR3 DNA sequence: TGTGCCAGCAGCGTGTTGGGGACTCGTTACAATGAGCAGTTCTTC. Encoded protein: CASSVLGTRYNEQFF.

The chain couples TRBV9 to TRBJ1-4, with unresolved D. Germline V gene lookup returns CDR1 SGDLS and CDR2 YYNGEE. The ends were cut back, 4 bases at V and 0 bases at J, with 13 bases in the middle. CDR3 length: 16 amino acids. DNA for the CDR3: TGTGCCAGCAGCCCAAGCCACGGGGCAACTAATGAAAAACTGTTTTTT. It encodes CASSPSHGATNEKLFF.

A remark on this clone: At one end the junction does not follow the germline gene, possibly because of a read error. The chain combines TRBV7-3 with TRBJ2-5; a weak D match, TRBD2 (5 bases). CDR3 length: 15 residues. The V gene's germline CDR1 is SGHTA and CDR2 FQGTGA. This CDR3 is CASSSVGVGLESQYF. CDR3 sequence (DNA): TGTGCCAGCAGCTCCGTCGGGGTCGGGCTAGAGTCCCAGTACTTC.

In nucleotides, the CDR3 is TGTGCCAGCATGCGATGGGACTCCTTCTCCACAGATACGCAGTATTTT. Its translation: CASMRWDSFSTDTQYF. V is TRBV5-5 and J is TRBJ2-3, with a tentative D call TRBD2 (6 bases). The length of the CDR3 is 16 residues. Germline CDR1 SGHKS, CDR2 YYEKEE (reference sequence). The V and J ends lost 6 bases and 2 bases respectively, with 19 bases between them.

The V and J genes are TRBV15 and TRBJ2-7, with TRBD2 matching over 9 bases. This CDR3 comprises 14 residues. The germline V gene has CDR1 LNHNV and CDR2 YYDKDF (reference sequence). The junction had 3 bases not matched to a gene; V was cut back by 3 bases and J by 3 bases. CDR3 DNA sequence: TGTGCCACCAGCAGGACTAGCGGCCTCTACGAGCAGTACTTC. This encodes CATSRTSGLYEQYF.

The chain uses TRBV27 and TRBJ2-3; 9 bases match TRBD1. CDR1 MNHEY and CDR2 SMNVEV come from the germline V gene (reference sequence). Losses at the gene ends were 8 bases for V and 6 bases for J; bases not matched to a gene: 9. CDR3 length: 14 residues. CDR3: CASDRDRVYDTQYF. The CDR3 nucleotides read TGTGCCAGCGACCGGGACAGGGTTTATGATACGCAGTATTTT.

This chain joins TRBV29-1 and TRBJ1-5, with D possibly matching TRBD1 (6 bases). The CDR3 covers 12 residues. Trimming stripped 6 bases from V and 5 bases from J, with 11 bases between. Germline V CDR1 and CDR2: SQVTM, ANQGSEA. For the CDR3, the DNA is TGCAGCGTAGGGACAAACGATCAGCCCCAGCATTTT. It translates to CSVGTNDQPQHF.

The chain joins TRBV6-5 to TRBJ2-7; 9 nucleotides agree with TRBD2. With 5 bases clipped from V and 3 bases from J, the junction kept 5 bases outside the gene matches. CDR3 length: 14 amino acids. Germline V CDR1 and CDR2: MNHEY, SVGAGI. CDR3 sequence: CASSLSGSLYEQYF. For the CDR3, the DNA is TGTGCCAGCAGTCTTAGCGGGAGTCTCTACGAGCAGTACTTC.

The chain has TRBV5-8 and TRBJ1-1, with D tentatively TRBD1 (6 bases). The CDR3 has 16 residues. Germline V gene sequence: CDR1 SGHTS, CDR2 YDEGEE. Trimming removed 5 bases at V and 2 bases at J, with 19 bases between. The CDR3 sequence: CASRRATGNLNTEAFF. As DNA, the CDR3 is TGTGCCAGCAGGAGAGCCACAGGGAATTTAAACACTGAAGCTTTCTTT.

The V and J genes are TRBV2 and TRBJ1-3; D perhaps matches TRBD1 (5 bases). This CDR3 is built from 17 residues. V lost 1 base to trimming and J lost 0 bases, with 13 bases between them. CDR1 and CDR2 from the germline V gene are SNHLY and FYNNEI. CDR3: CASSEGGVRGSGNTIYF. The CDR3 DNA follows: TGTGCCAGCAGTGAAGGCGGGGTTAGGGGCTCTGGAAACACCATATATTTT.

J is TRBJ2-7 and V is TRBV29-1, with 7 bases matching TRBD2. The ends lost 1 base at V and 5 bases at J; junction bases unmatched: 5. The CDR3 runs to 13 residues. Per germline, CDR1 SQVTM and CDR2 ANQGSEA. The CDR3 region has the DNA TGCAGCGTTGAAGGGCCTAGCGGAAACGAGCAGTACTTC. This encodes CSVEGPSGNEQYF.

V is TRBV5-6 and J is TRBJ2-1; 10 bases map to TRBD2. With 3 bases clipped from V and 8 bases from J, the junction kept 11 bases outside the gene matches. The CDR3 consists of 16 residues. Germline V gene data show CDR1 as SGHDT and CDR2 as YYEEEE. The CDR3: CASSSSGTSAVHEQFF. In DNA, the CDR3 is TGTGCCAGCAGCTCCTCGGGGACTAGCGCGGTCCATGAGCAGTTCTTC.

This clone was recorded once. The chain has TRBV10-3 and TRBJ2-5, with TRBD2 as a possible D gene (5 bases). This CDR3 contains 16 residues. Germline-derived CDR1 and CDR2 are ENHRY and SYGVKD. Trimming took 0 bases from V and 5 from J, leaving 16 bases between them. CDR3: CAISESSETGKETQYF. The CDR3 DNA reads TGTGCCATCAGTGAGTCGTCAGAAACGGGGAAGGAGACCCAGTACTTC.

This clone was observed once. The chain uses TRBV18 and TRBJ1-1; D is perhaps TRBD1 (5 bases). Deletions cut 3 bases from V and 1 base from J, with 6 bases between. Germline V gives CDR1 KGHSH, CDR2 LQKENI. CDR3 length: 13 residues. As DNA, the CDR3 is TGTGCCAGCTCACCTACAGGGAACACTGAAGCTTTCTTT. As protein: CASSPTGNTEAFF.

The chain employs TRBV28 and TRBJ2-5; a weak D match, TRBD2 (5 bases). Trimming cost V 4 bases and J 4 bases, with 16 bases left between them. This CDR3 region has 15 residues. Germline V lookup: CDR1 MDHEN, CDR2 SYDVKM. CDR3 protein: CASSSLEGESETQYF. The CDR3 nucleotides are TGTGCCAGCAGTTCCCTCGAGGGAGAATCAGAGACCCAGTACTTC. Variable domain in full (rest from reference TRBV28 and TRBJ2-5): DVKVTQSSRYLVKRTGEKVFLECVQDMDHENMFWYRQDPGLGLRLIYFSYDVKMKEKGDIPEGYSVSREKKERFSLILESASTNQTSMYLCASSSLEGESETQYFGPGTRLLVL.